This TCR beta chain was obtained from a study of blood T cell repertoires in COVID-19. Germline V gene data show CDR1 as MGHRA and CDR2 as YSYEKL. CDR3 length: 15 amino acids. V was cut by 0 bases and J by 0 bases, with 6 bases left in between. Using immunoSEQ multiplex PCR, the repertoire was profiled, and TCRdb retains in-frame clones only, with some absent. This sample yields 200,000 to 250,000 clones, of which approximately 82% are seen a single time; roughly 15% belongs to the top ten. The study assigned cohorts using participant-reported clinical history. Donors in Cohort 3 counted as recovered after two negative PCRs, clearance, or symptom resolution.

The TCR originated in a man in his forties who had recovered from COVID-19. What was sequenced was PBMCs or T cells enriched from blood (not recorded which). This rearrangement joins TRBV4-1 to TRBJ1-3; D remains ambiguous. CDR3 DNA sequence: TGCGCCAGCAGCCAAGAGCCGAGCTCTGGAAACACCATATATTTT. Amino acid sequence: CASSQEPSSGNTIYF.